The 29 T cell receptor beta chains presented below share a single source sample, sequenced in a study of spatial heterogeneity in lung cancer (dated by TCRdb to between 2017 and 2020). Library prep was done by 5' RACE. The reads were generated on a NextSeq 500. The public reads were run again by TCRdb, first through fastp at Q25 and then through MiXCR, and only productive beta chains were kept. Rows with a matching CDR3 protein are joined into one entry that keeps the most common DNA and genes. The sample has some 50,000 distinct CDR3 sequences on record, about 11% of them singletons. The ten largest account for roughly 45% of the sample. This sample's time point label indicates: sample taken at primary tumor resection. TCR sequencing used whole RNA extracted from tumor and nontumor lung tissue, or from cryopreserved PBMC samples, without cell sorting. Specimen: PBMCs, collected at surgery. These receptors were taken from a female donor with early-stage non-small cell lung cancer.

The genes are TRBV5-4 and TRBJ2-3, with TRBD1 matching 9 bases. V lost 4 bases, J lost 6 bases, and 12 bases stayed unmatched. The CDR3 spans 16 residues. CDR1 SGHNT and CDR2 YYREEE come from the germline V gene (reference sequence). In nucleotides, the CDR3 is TGTGCCAGCAGCCCCGGGACAGGGCTGCTTTCGGATACGCAGTATTTT. Its protein is CASSPGTGLLSDTQYF.

This clonotype came up many times. V usage is TRBV6-5 and J usage is TRBJ2-5; 7 bases line up with TRBD2. The CDR3 covers 14 residues. Germline V lookup: CDR1 MNHEY, CDR2 SVGAGI. V was clipped by 8 bases and J by 4 bases; unmatched bases: 10. CDR3 protein: CASSPRGRAETQYF. Written as DNA, the CDR3 is TGTGCCAGCTCCCCCCGGGGGAGGGCAGAGACCCAGTACTTC.

This clonotype was detected ten times or more. The rearrangement uses TRBV6-2 or TRBV6-3 and TRBJ1-1, with no clear D. Trimming removed 6 bases at V and 0 bases at J, with 11 bases between. The CDR3 runs to 14 residues. Per germline, CDR1 MNHEY and CDR2 SVGEGT. CDR3 sequence reads: CASRGELLNTEAFF. In DNA, the CDR3 is TGTGCCAGCAGGGGTGAACTCCTGAACACTGAAGCTTTCTTT.

This clonotype was seen only a few times. This sequence joins TRBV18 and TRBJ1-6, with a weak D call TRBD1 (5 bases). V lost 3 bases to trimming and J lost 9 bases, with 15 bases between them. Germline V gives CDR1 KGHSH, CDR2 LQKENI. This CDR3 contains 15 residues. This chain's CDR3 is CASSPGRGWFSPLHF. CDR3 in DNA: TGTGCCAGCTCACCGGGCCGGGGGTGGTTTTCACCCCTCCACTTT.

This clonotype was detected only a few times. This chain joins TRBV20-1 and TRBJ2-2; 14 nucleotides line up with TRBD2. Per germline, CDR1 DFQATT and CDR2 SNEGSKA (reference sequence). This CDR3 is built from 18 residues. V lost 0 bases and J lost 0; bases outside the gene matches: 3. For the CDR3, the DNA is TGCAGTGCTAGAGACCGGACTAGCGGGGGGCCGAACACCGGGGAGCTGTTTTTT. This sequence encodes CSARDRTSGGPNTGELFF.

Concerning this clonotype: This clone may be a read error of a much larger clone one base away. This chain uses TRBV25-1 with TRBJ2-3; 7 bases are a match to TRBD1. The J call could be wrong; TRBJ1-5 is a better fit for the DNA end. The CDR3 extends over 14 amino acids. CDR1 MGHDK and CDR2 SYGVNS come from the germline V gene. The CDR3 coding sequence is TGTGCCAGCACAAACGGGGGCGGGACAGATACGCAGCATTTT. This sequence encodes CASTNGGGTDTQHF.

V is TRBV4-1 and J is TRBJ1-2, with D hard to call. CDR1 MGHRA and CDR2 YSYEKL come from the germline V gene. Trimming removed 2 bases at V and 2 bases at J, with 9 bases between. This CDR3 comprises 14 residues. The CDR3 nucleotides are TGCGCCAGCAGCCAAAATCTAGGGAACTATGGCTACACCTTC. As protein: CASSQNLGNYGYTF.

The chain couples TRBV20-1 to TRBJ2-1; D gene ambiguous. CDR1 and CDR2 (germline): DFQATT, SNEGSKA (reference sequence). The CDR3 has 11 amino acids. V dropped 0 bases and J dropped 10 bases, with 7 bases sitting between them. CDR3 protein: CSARDGSEQFF. As DNA, the CDR3 is TGCAGTGCTAGAGACGGGTCGGAGCAGTTCTTC.

This rearrangement joins TRBV14 to TRBJ1-1; D remains unclear. Trimming pared 4 bases from V and 0 bases from J, leaving 12 bases between. Germline CDR1 is SGHDN and CDR2 is FVKESK. CDR3 size: 15 residues. This CDR3 is CASSPYGGMNTEAFF. DNA for the CDR3: TGTGCCAGCAGCCCCTACGGAGGGATGAACACTGAAGCTTTCTTT.

This clonotype came up a few times. This chain links TRBV5-1 with TRBJ2-3; D unresolved. Germline V CDR1 and CDR2: SGHRS, YFSETQ. The CDR3 spans 13 residues. V was pared by 4 bases and J by 6 bases, with 12 bases between. This chain's CDR3 is CASSPPRADTQYF. The CDR3 DNA sequence: TGCGCCAGCAGCCCCCCACGGGCGGATACGCAGTATTTT.

This clonotype has at least ten counts. This sequence joins TRBV19 and TRBJ2-3; TRBD2 agrees at 8 bases. The V gene end was trimmed by 10 bases and the J gene end by 1 base; junction bases not matched to a gene: 13. From germline, CDR1 is LNHDA and CDR2 SQIVND (reference sequence). The CDR3 is 16 amino acids. The CDR3 nucleotides are TGTGCCACCACGGGGACTAGGAGTCGCGGCACAGATACGCAGTATTTT. This codes for CATTGTRSRGTDTQYF.

This clonotype turned up a few times. This chain links TRBV29-1 with TRBJ2-1; D gene uncertain. CDR1 is SQVTM and CDR2 is ANQGSEA in the germline V gene. V lost 3 bases, J lost 8 bases, and 11 bases lay in between. The CDR3 has 12 amino acids. CDR3 nucleotides: TGCAGCGTTGACTCGGTCAGTGATGAGCAGTTCTTC. Its protein is CSVDSVSDEQFF.

The V call is TRBV4-2, the J call TRBJ2-1; 8 bases line up with TRBD2. V dropped 2 bases and J dropped 7; count of bases not matched to a gene: 13. This CDR3 has 17 amino acids. From germline, CDR1 is LGHNA and CDR2 YNFKEQ. In DNA form, the CDR3 reads TGTGCCAGCAGCCAACAGGGCCGGGGGGGGCAGGGGAATGAGCAGTTCTTC. Translation: CASSQQGRGGQGNEQFF.

This clonotype was picked up a small number of times. The J gene is TRBJ2-7, the V gene TRBV7-2, with 8 bases matching TRBD1. J was trimmed by 4 bases and V by 2 bases; bases with no gene match: 10. Germline CDR1 and CDR2: SGHTA and FQGNSA. There are 16 residues in the CDR3. The CDR3 loop is CASSLRPRGRIYEQYF. The CDR3 DNA reads TGTGCCAGCAGCTTAAGGCCCAGGGGGCGGATTTACGAGCAGTACTTC.

The sample holds a few counts of this clonotype. V is TRBV6-2 or TRBV6-3 and J is TRBJ1-1, with a weak D call TRBD1 (5 bases). The CDR3 spans 13 residues. Per the germline V gene, CDR1 is MNHEY and CDR2 is SVGEGT. Trimming cost V 2 bases and J 5 bases, with 9 bases left between them. CDR3 residues: CASSYAGGTEAFF. The CDR3 DNA reads as TGTGCCAGCAGTTACGCGGGGGGAACTGAAGCTTTCTTT.

This clonotype occurred a few times. V is TRBV4-3 and J is TRBJ2-6; 12 nucleotides agree with TRBD2. The CDR3 loop spans 20 amino acids. Looked up from germline, CDR1 is LGHNA and CDR2 is YSLEER. Trimming removed 0 bases from V and 0 bases from J; junction bases left unmatched: 6. The CDR3 loop reads CASSQDILAGGFSGANVLTF. CDR3 coding DNA: TGCGCCAGCAGCCAAGATATTCTAGCGGGGGGGTTCTCTGGGGCCAACGTCCTGACTTTC.

The chain recombines TRBV28 with TRBJ1-5; D ambiguous. Germline CDR1 is MDHEN and CDR2 is SYDVKM. CDR3 length: 14 amino acids. V was shortened by 6 bases and J by 3 bases, with 12 bases between the two germline ends. In DNA form, the CDR3 reads TGTGCCAGCAGACTGAAACTCGCCAATCAGCCCCAGCATTTT. Encoded protein: CASRLKLANQPQHF.

CDR3: CSARDLLAGGKENEQFF. The CDR3 DNA reads as TGCAGTGCTAGAGATCTGCTAGCGGGGGGGAAGGAGAATGAGCAGTTCTTC. The chain uses TRBV20-1 and TRBJ2-1; TRBD2 aligns across 12 bases. Trimming removed 0 bases from V and 7 bases from J; junction bases left unmatched: 10. CDR1 is DFQATT and CDR2 is SNEGSKA in the germline V gene (reference sequence). The CDR3 totals 17 residues.

This rearrangement joins TRBV28 to TRBJ2-7, with D uncertain. The germline gives CDR1 MDHEN, CDR2 SYDVKM. CDR3 size: 13 residues. The V and J ends lost 5 bases and 3 bases respectively, with 11 bases between them. The CDR3 sequence: CASSGNSRYEQYF. The CDR3 DNA reads TGTGCCAGCAGTGGAAACAGTCGCTACGAGCAGTACTTC.

This chain links TRBV30 with TRBJ1-5; 7 bases are a match to TRBD1. This CDR3 region has 15 residues. CDR1 and CDR2 from the germline V gene are GTSNPN and SVGIG (reference sequence). J gave up 4 bases and V 2 bases, and 8 bases lay outside the gene matches. The CDR3 DNA is TGTGCCTGGAGTCTGACAGGGAGGCTAAATCAGCCCCAGCATTTT. It encodes CAWSLTGRLNQPQHF. Using reference TRBV30 and TRBJ1-5 for the parts outside the CDR3, the full variable domain is SQTIHQWPATLVQPVGSPLSLECTVEGTSNPNLYWYRQAAGRGLQLLFYSVGIGQISSEVPQNLSASRPQDRQFILSSKKLLLSDSGFYLCAWSLTGRLNQPQHFGDGTRLSIL.

This clonotype came up a few times. The chain couples TRBV7-9 to TRBJ2-1; perhaps TRBD2 as D (6 bases). Germline CDR1 is SEHNR and CDR2 is FQNEAQ (reference sequence). The CDR3 is 15 residues long. Deletions cut 4 bases from V and 2 bases from J, with 12 bases between. CDR3 sequence reads: CASSSRGGAYNEQFF. The CDR3 DNA reads TGTGCCAGCAGCTCACGGGGCGGGGCCTACAATGAGCAGTTCTTC.

The chain joins TRBV19 to TRBJ1-2; 8 bases agree with TRBD1. Trimming at V came to 5 bases and at J to 2 bases, leaving 10 bases not matched to a gene. CDR1 is LNHDA, CDR2 SQIVND, per germline (reference sequence). This CDR3 contains 16 residues. CDR3 DNA: TGTGCCAGTAGTGGGTTCTCCCGACAGGGGAACTATGGCTACACCTTC. Encoded protein: CASSGFSRQGNYGYTF.

A few counts support this clonotype. CDR3 in amino acids: CASSVLQGDTEAFF. CDR3 DNA: TGTGCCAGCAGTGTTCTTCAGGGGGACACTGAAGCTTTCTTT. This chain uses TRBV2 with TRBJ1-1, with TRBD1 matching over 7 bases. V was pared by 4 bases and J by 3 bases, with 5 bases of the junction left unmatched. The germline gives CDR1 SNHLY, CDR2 FYNNEI. The CDR3 sequence is 14 residues long.

This clonotype was seen many times. The V and J genes are TRBV10-3 and TRBJ1-3, with TRBD1 as a possible D gene (5 bases). V dropped 3 bases and J dropped 4 bases, with 10 bases sitting between them. CDR1 is ENHRY and CDR2 is SYGVKD in the germline V gene. This CDR3 has 14 amino acids. CDR3 sequence reads: CAISDGTAGNTIYF. In DNA form, the CDR3 reads TGTGCCATCAGTGATGGGACCGCCGGAAACACCATATATTTT.

This clonotype turned up a few times. This sequence joins TRBV30 and TRBJ2-3; tentatively, D is TRBD2 (5 bases). The germline gives CDR1 GTSNPN, CDR2 SVGIG (reference sequence). The CDR3 is 13 residues long. V was shortened by 3 bases and J by 4 bases, with 11 bases between the two germline ends. In DNA, the CDR3 is TGTGCCTGGAGGCTGGGGAGTGCAGATACGCAGTATTTT. It yields the protein CAWRLGSADTQYF.

This clonotype came up a few times. The chain couples TRBV7-6 to TRBJ2-7; maybe TRBD1 (5 bases). The CDR3 sequence is 12 residues long. V lost 4 bases, J lost 12 bases, and 16 bases lay in between. CDR1 and CDR2 from the germline V gene are SGHVS and FNYEAQ. CDR3 in DNA: TGTGCCAGCAGCTCTACCGGTGGGGCCCTGTACTTC. It specifies CASSSTGGALYF.

This clonotype was recorded once. The chain has TRBV12-3 or TRBV12-4 and TRBJ2-7; D remains unclear. The CDR3 spans 14 residues. V lost 8 bases to trimming and J lost 2 bases, with 16 bases between them. CDR3 DNA: TGTGCCAGCTCAAGTTTAGTAACAGCCTACGAGCAGTACTTC. Translated: CASSSLVTAYEQYF.

A few counts support this clonotype. The chain carries TRBV28 and TRBJ2-5; D ambiguous. Germline V CDR1 and CDR2: MDHEN, SYDVKM. Trimming shortened V by 4 bases and J by 9 bases, and 24 bases separated the two germline ends. The CDR3 extends over 16 amino acids. In DNA form, the CDR3 reads TGTGCCAGCAGTTCCCCAGCCGGGCCCCCTGCTATCGCCCAGTACTTC. As protein: CASSSPAGPPAIAQYF.

This clonotype was counted ten times or more. DNA for the CDR3: TGTGCCAGCAGCTTAGCCCGCCCGGGTCGTACTGAAGCTTTCTTT. Residues: CASSLARPGRTEAFF. J is TRBJ1-1 and V is TRBV7-2; no firm D call. The CDR3 is 15 residues long. Trimming shortened V by 0 bases and J by 5 bases, and 13 bases separated the two germline ends. The germline V gene has CDR1 SGHTA and CDR2 FQGNSA.